Listed here are 26 T cell receptor beta chains from one sample, sequenced in a study of CD4 T cell repertoires in COVID-19. Sequencing was done directly on freshly isolated, uncultured memory T cells. The assay was immunoSEQ multiplex PCR, and TCRdb's table has in-frame clones only and misses some. The sample records around 25,000 clones, 93% being singletons. This specimen consisted of circulating follicular helper CD4+ T cells (cTfh) from blood, obtained before the COVID-19 pandemic. The receptors were sampled from a human donor who had COVID-19.

The chain uses TRBV5-1 and TRBJ2-1, with no clear D. The CDR3 covers 13 residues. CDR1 and CDR2 from the germline V gene are SGHRS and YFSETQ. The V end was cut by 0 bases, the J end by 4 bases, with 5 bases between. The CDR3 here is CASSLGHYNEQFF. The CDR3 nucleotides are TGCGCCAGCAGCTTGGGGCATTACAATGAGCAGTTCTTC.

This chain uses TRBV6-1 with TRBJ1-4; D ambiguous. V lost 4 bases and J lost 0, with 9 bases in between. Per the germline V gene, CDR1 is MNHNS and CDR2 is SASEGT. The CDR3 sequence is 15 residues long. The CDR3 sequence: CASSADISTNEKLFF. The CDR3 bases are TGTGCCAGCAGTGCCGACATATCAACTAATGAAAAACTGTTTTTT.

The chain joins TRBV6-5 to TRBJ1-1, with 12 bases identical to TRBD1. The CDR3 length is 15 residues. Germline-derived CDR1 and CDR2 are MNHEY and SVGAGI. V lost 7 bases, J lost 5 bases, and 8 bases stayed unmatched. For the CDR3, the DNA is TGTGCCAGCAAAGGGACAGGGGGCGCTGAGACTGAAGCTTTCTTT. Translating it yields CASKGTGGAETEAFF.

DNA for the CDR3: TGTGCCAGTAGTCCATCTCGACAGCTTTATGGCTACACCTTC. This codes for CASSPSRQLYGYTF. The rearrangement links TRBV19 to TRBJ1-2; a weak D match, TRBD1 (5 bases). Trimming took off 5 bases at V and 5 bases at J, with 15 bases between the two ends. Germline values: CDR1 LNHDA, CDR2 SQIVND (reference sequence). The CDR3 covers 14 residues.

V gene TRBV5-1 combines with J gene TRBJ2-5, with 9 bases fitting TRBD1. CDR3 length equals 14 residues. V gave up 5 bases and J gave up 5 bases; unmatched junction bases: 7. Germline CDR1 reads SGHRS; CDR2 reads YFSETQ. DNA of the CDR3: TGCGCCAGCAGATCTACAGGGGGCAGTGAGACCCAGTACTTC. This translates into CASRSTGGSETQYF.

The chain links TRBV6-1 to TRBJ2-1, with D possibly being TRBD2 (6 bases). In germline, CDR1 is MNHNS, CDR2 SASEGT. Trimming cost V 6 bases and J 6 bases, with 18 bases left between them. This CDR3 is 15 amino acids long. CDR3 region: CASRAIGSPSNEQFF. CDR3 DNA sequence: TGTGCCAGCAGGGCTATCGGGAGTCCCAGCAATGAGCAGTTCTTC.

The rearrangement uses TRBV10-1 and TRBJ1-2, with D possibly TRBD1 on 5 matching bases. V was shortened by 4 bases and J by 4 bases, with 7 bases between the two germline ends. The germline gives CDR1 WNHNN, CDR2 SYGVQD (reference sequence). This CDR3 region has 12 residues. The CDR3 here is CASSGGLYGYTF. In DNA, the CDR3 is TGCGCCAGCAGTGGGGGCCTCTATGGCTACACCTTC.

The chain uses TRBV6-5 and TRBJ2-3; 7 bases agree with TRBD1. From germline, CDR1 is MNHEY and CDR2 SVGAGI. V trimming: 7 bases; J trimming: 3 bases; junction bases outside the gene matches: 7. There are 14 residues in the CDR3. The CDR3 coding sequence is TGTGCCAGCACCAGAGGGGGCAAAACAGATACGCAGTATTTT. This translates into CASTRGGKTDTQYF.

The chain uses TRBV6-5 and TRBJ1-3; D gene ambiguous. From germline, CDR1 is MNHEY and CDR2 SVGAGI. CDR3 size: 14 residues. Trimming cost V 6 bases and J 4 bases, with 13 bases left between them. CDR3 residues: CASSQTPLGNTIYF. The DNA of the CDR3 is TGTGCCAGCAGCCAGACTCCGCTGGGAAACACCATATATTTT.

This chain joins TRBV2 and TRBJ1-6; no clear D. The ends were cut back, 5 bases at V and 10 bases at J, with 9 bases in the middle. Germline V gene sequence: CDR1 SNHLY, CDR2 FYNNEI. CDR3 length equals 12 residues. CDR3 sequence (DNA): TGTGCCAGCAGTTCGGGAAACTCACCCCTCCACTTT. Translating it yields CASSSGNSPLHF.

The J gene is TRBJ2-2, the V gene TRBV7-3, with TRBD2 matching 10 bases. Germline CDR1 SGHTA, CDR2 FQGTGA. This CDR3 spans 16 amino acids. V was clipped by 2 bases and J by 6 bases; unmatched bases: 6. The CDR3 here is CASSLSLAGAAGELFF. The CDR3 DNA is TGTGCCAGCAGCTTATCGCTAGCGGGGGCGGCCGGGGAGCTGTTTTTT.

The V and J genes are TRBV7-2 and TRBJ2-1, with 7 bases matching TRBD2. V trimming: 4 bases; J trimming: 3 bases; junction bases outside the gene matches: 9. Germline V gene lookup returns CDR1 SGHTA and CDR2 FQGNSA. The CDR3 covers 16 residues. Here the CDR3 DNA reads TGTGCCAGCAGCTCCTACGGGGGGATACTCTACAATGAGCAGTTCTTC. Translation gives CASSSYGGILYNEQFF. Combining the CDR3 with reference TRBV7-2 and TRBJ2-1 gives the whole variable domain GAGVSQSPSNKVTEKGKDVELRCDPISGHTALYWYRQSLGQGLEFLIYFQGNSAPDKSGLPSDRFSAERTGGSVSTLTIQRTQQEDSAVYLCASSSYGGILYNEQFFGPGTRLTVL.

With regard to this clone: The same CDR3 is also encoded by other DNA sequences in this sample. The V call is TRBV5-1, the J call TRBJ2-3; the match to TRBD2 covers 7 bases. The CDR3 has 16 amino acids. The germline CDR1 and CDR2 sequences are SGHRS and YFSETQ. The ends lost 4 bases at V and 2 bases at J; junction bases unmatched: 10. The CDR3 DNA reads as TGCGCCAGCAGCCCCGGACTAGGTTACGACACAGATACGCAGTATTTT. Its translation: CASSPGLGYDTDTQYF.

The V gene is TRBV18, the J gene TRBJ2-3, with 10 positions matching TRBD1. Germline-derived CDR1 and CDR2 are KGHSH and LQKENI. This CDR3 is 15 amino acids long. The V segment lost 6 bases and the J segment 6 bases; nucleotides outside the gene matches: 9. CDR3 protein: CASSLRQGAADTQYF. CDR3 DNA sequence: TGTGCCAGCTCGCTCCGACAGGGGGCGGCGGATACGCAGTATTTT.

The rearrangement uses TRBV14 and TRBJ2-7; D remains unclear. The CDR3 has 13 amino acids. V shed 3 bases and J shed 0 bases, with 6 bases lying between them. In germline, CDR1 is SGHDN, CDR2 FVKESK. CDR3 sequence: CASSQSVSYEQYF. The CDR3 DNA reads as TGTGCCAGCAGCCAGTCGGTCTCCTACGAGCAGTACTTC. Filled out from reference TRBV14 and TRBJ2-7, the complete variable domain reads EAGVTQFPSHSVIEKGQTVTLRCDPISGHDNLYWYRRVMGKEIKFLLHFVKESKQDESGMPNNRFLAERTGGTYSTLKVQPAELEDSGVYFCASSQSVSYEQYFGPGTRLTVT.

The CDR3 DNA reads TGTGCCAGCAGTGTATCGGGGAACTATGGCTACACCTTC. As protein: CASSVSGNYGYTF. This sequence joins TRBV6-1 and TRBJ1-2, with D uncertain. The CDR3 sequence is 13 residues long. The germline gives CDR1 MNHNS, CDR2 SASEGT. V was pared by 4 bases and J by 2 bases, with 8 bases between.

The rearrangement links TRBV5-1 to TRBJ2-5; 9 bases are shared with TRBD1. The CDR3 is made up of 13 amino acids. Germline V gene data show CDR1 as SGHRS and CDR2 as YFSETQ. V was pared by 7 bases and J by 4 bases, with 5 bases of the junction left unmatched. The CDR3 coding sequence is TGCGCCAGCGGCGACAGGGGGGGAGAGACCCAGTACTTC. Protein sequence: CASGDRGGETQYF.

The chain recombines TRBV5-6 with TRBJ1-6, with a weak D call TRBD1 (6 bases). The CDR3 extends over 15 amino acids. Germline CDR1 SGHDT, CDR2 YYEEEE. Trimming shortened V by 0 bases and J by 9 bases, and 13 bases separated the two germline ends. This CDR3 reads CASSLAQGQGSPLHF. The CDR3 region has the DNA TGTGCCAGCAGCTTGGCCCAGGGGCAAGGTTCACCCCTCCACTTT. The entire variable domain, with the rest obtained from reference TRBV5-6 and TRBJ1-6, is as follows: DAGVTQSPTHLIKTRGQQVTLRCSPKSGHDTVSWYQQALGQGPQFIFQYYEEEERQRGNFPDRFSGHQFPNYSSELNVNALLLGDSALYLCASSLAQGQGSPLHFGNGTRLTVT.

The V and J genes are TRBV6-5 and TRBJ2-7; D is possibly TRBD1 (7 bases). The CDR3 runs to 15 residues. Germline V CDR1 and CDR2: MNHEY, SVGAGI. V was pared by 4 bases and J by 2 bases, with 15 bases between. CDR3 in amino acids: CASSWGGGGPYEQYF. CDR3 nucleotide sequence: TGTGCCAGCAGTTGGGGAGGAGGGGGCCCCTACGAGCAGTACTTC.

The chain employs TRBV5-5 and TRBJ2-5, with a tentative D call TRBD1 (5 bases). Germline V CDR1 and CDR2: SGHKS, YYEKEE (reference sequence). Trimming removed 6 bases at V and 0 bases at J, with 12 bases between. CDR3 size: 14 residues. CDR3 residues: CASISTANQETQYF. CDR3 in DNA: TGTGCCAGCATCTCGACAGCTAACCAAGAGACCCAGTACTTC.

The gene calls are TRBV7-8 and TRBJ2-7; D unresolved. The CDR3 has 14 residues. V lost 0 bases, J lost 6 bases, and 12 bases lay in between. The germline V gene has CDR1 SGHVS and CDR2 FQNEAQ. CDR3 amino acids: CASSLARGATEQYF. In DNA form, the CDR3 reads TGTGCCAGCAGCTTAGCGCGAGGTGCGACCGAGCAGTACTTC.

This clone was seen a few times. V usage is TRBV18 and J usage is TRBJ2-5; 9 bases map to TRBD1. From germline, CDR1 is KGHSH and CDR2 LQKENI. Trimming removed 8 bases from V and 4 bases from J; junction bases left unmatched: 2. The CDR3 consists of 12 residues. This CDR3 reads CASTDRGETQYF. DNA for the CDR3: TGTGCCAGCACGGACAGGGGAGAGACCCAGTACTTC.

The J gene is TRBJ1-1, the V gene TRBV15; 9 bases align to TRBD1. Germline V gives CDR1 LNHNV, CDR2 YYDKDF (reference sequence). The CDR3 contains 15 residues. The V and J ends lost 0 bases and 7 bases, in that order; junction bases with no gene match: 6. CDR3 nucleotide sequence: TGTGCCACCAGCAGAGATCATGGGACAGGGAGTGAAGCTTTCTTT. It translates to CATSRDHGTGSEAFF.

The V and J genes are TRBV7-8 and TRBJ2-2; TRBD2 agrees at 9 bases. The V gene's germline CDR1 is SGHVS and CDR2 FQNEAQ. Trimming at V came to 4 bases and at J to 6 bases, leaving 6 bases not matched to a gene. The CDR3 extends over 15 amino acids. The CDR3 loop reads CASSWGTSLSGELFF. CDR3 coding DNA: TGTGCCAGCAGCTGGGGGACTAGCCTGTCCGGGGAGCTGTTTTTT.

This chain links TRBV11-2 with TRBJ1-2, with TRBD1 matching over 9 bases. Unmatched junction bases numbered 8, after V lost 1 base and J lost 8 bases. This CDR3 has 15 residues. The germline gives CDR1 SGHAT, CDR2 FQNNGV. The CDR3 spells CASSLAGQGFVGYTF. The CDR3 DNA sequence: TGTGCCAGCAGCTTAGCGGGACAGGGCTTTGTCGGCTACACCTTC.

The rearrangement uses TRBV19 and TRBJ2-5; 7 positions match TRBD1. Germline-derived CDR1 and CDR2 are LNHDA and SQIVND (reference sequence). The CDR3 runs 13 residues. V lost 7 bases and J lost 3; bases outside the gene matches: 5. CDR3 sequence (DNA): TGTGCCAGTACCGGGACAGAAAAAGAGACCCAGTACTTC. Residues: CASTGTEKETQYF.